This T cell receptor beta chain is from a study of blood T cell repertoires in COVID-19. The data were produced by immunoSEQ multiplex PCR, yet TCRdb's version contains in-frame clones alone and is incomplete. The sample includes around 430,000 clones, 80% to 90% seen only once; the top ten take about 9.4%. Among Cohort 3 donors, those recovered had two negative PCRs, clearance, or symptom resolution. The sequence was obtained from a woman in her 50s who had recovered from COVID-19. Sequencing was performed on PBMCs or T cells enriched from blood (not recorded which).

The CDR3 DNA follows: TGTGCCAGCAGCTTAGCTTACGGGGAAGCCAAAAACATTCAGTACTTC. Translation: CASSLAYGEAKNIQYF. The chain uses TRBV11-2 and TRBJ2-4; TRBD2 might be the D (5 bases). CDR3 length: 16 residues. The V gene's germline CDR1 is SGHAT and CDR2 FQNNGV. Between the trimmed V and J ends, which lost 1 base and 0 bases, there was a span of 10 bases.